This T cell receptor beta chain was retrieved from a study of shared clonotypes between healthy human individuals. Generated by immunoSEQ multiplex PCR, the TCRdb table keeps only in-frame clones and is missing some. Of about 2.5 million clones in the sample, about nine tenths are singletons; the top ten hold 0.37%. The TCR comes from a young man in good health. Some clones in this sample may be carry-over from other donors' samples. The sample was naive CD4+ T cells from PBMCs. Regarding subset: CD45RA+ positively selected.

The CDR3 is CASSQEAGPPTDTQYF. CDR3 DNA: TGTGCCAGCAGCCAAGAGGCGGGCCCCCCCACAGATACGCAGTATTTT. The rearrangement uses TRBV14 and TRBJ2-3; TRBD2 is a possible D gene (5 bases). The CDR3 extends over 16 amino acids. V lost 0 bases and J 2 bases, leaving 12 bases between the germline ends. Per the germline V gene, CDR1 is SGHDN and CDR2 is FVKESK.